This is a list of T cell receptor beta chains from one sample in a study of cytomegalovirus exposure and HLA in healthy donors. Repertoires were generated with immunoSEQ multiplex PCR, while TCRdb's copy carries only in-frame clones and drops some. The sample has fewer than 85,000 clones, around 96% seen once. The sequenced sample consisted of PBMCs. The receptors were sampled from a woman between 18 and 30 years old in good health and CMV-seronegative. CDR3s include the opening cysteine and the closing phenylalanine or tryptophan. A D gene is named only where the DNA matches it firmly. Expanded clones are given a class, and other clones once, few, many or no size at all.

clone size: -
D gene: -
CDR3 length: 15
J gene: TRBJ2-5
V gene: TRBV5-1
CDR3 DNA: TGCGCCAGCAGCCTCGTCCGGGGTAGGGAAGAGACCCAGTACTTC
CDR3 protein: CASSLVRGREETQYF

clone size: -
D gene: -
CDR3 length: 11
J gene: TRBJ1-4
V gene: TRBV11-2
CDR3 DNA: TGTGCCAGCAGCCCGGGGGGGAAACTGTTTTTT
CDR3 protein: CASSPGGKLFF

clone size: -
D gene: -
CDR3 length: 13
J gene: TRBJ2-7
V gene: TRBV11-2
CDR3 DNA: TGTGCCAGCAGCCTAACTCGACTAGACGAGCAGTACTTC
CDR3 protein: CASSLTRLDEQYF

clone size: -
D gene: TRBD2
CDR3 length: 14
J gene: TRBJ2-7
V gene: TRBV27
CDR3 DNA: TGTGCCAGCAGTATAGGGACTAGCGGGTACGAGCAGTACTTC
CDR3 protein: CASSIGTSGYEQYF

clone size: -
D gene: -
CDR3 length: 17
J gene: TRBJ1-2
V gene: TRBV29-1
CDR3 DNA: TGCAGCGTTGCCATGGATCGACAGGATCAAGCTAACTATGGCTACACCTTC
CDR3 protein: CSVAMDRQDQANYGYTF

clone size: -
D gene: TRBD2
CDR3 length: 17
J gene: TRBJ2-1
V gene: TRBV5-1
CDR3 DNA: TGCGCCAGCAGCTTGGCCAGTAGGACTAGCGGGGTCCCGGGGCAGTTCTTC
CDR3 protein: CASSLASRTSGVPGQFF

clone size: -
D gene: TRBD1
CDR3 length: 16
J gene: TRBJ2-7
V gene: TRBV27
CDR3 DNA: TGTGCCAGCAGAAGATACTACCGGGACAGAGAATACGAGCAGTACTTC
CDR3 protein: CASRRYYRDREYEQYF

clone size: -
D gene: TRBD1
CDR3 length: 17
J gene: TRBJ1-2
V gene: TRBV13
CDR3 DNA: TGTGCCAGCAGCTTAGCTCGTCCAGGGGGCGTGGGCTATGGCTACACCTTC
CDR3 protein: CASSLARPGGVGYGYTF

clone size: -
D gene: -
CDR3 length: 14
J gene: TRBJ2-3
V gene: TRBV7-8
CDR3 DNA: TGTGCCAGCAGCTTTTCGGGAGGCACAGATACGCAGTATTTT
CDR3 protein: CASSFSGGTDTQYF

clone size: -
D gene: -
CDR3 length: 11
J gene: TRBJ2-5
V gene: TRBV18
CDR3 DNA: TGTGCCAGCTCACCAGGGCAGACCCAGTACTTC
CDR3 protein: CASSPGQTQYF

clone size: -
D gene: TRBD2
CDR3 length: 13
J gene: TRBJ2-7
V gene: TRBV29-1
CDR3 DNA: TGCAGCCACTCTAGCGGGCCTTCCTACGAGCAGTACTTC
CDR3 protein: CSHSSGPSYEQYF

clone size: -
D gene: -
CDR3 length: 13
J gene: TRBJ1-5
V gene: TRBV9
CDR3 DNA: TGTGCCAGCAGCGTCGGTAGCAATCAGCCCCAGCATTTT
CDR3 protein: CASSVGSNQPQHF

clone size: few
D gene: -
CDR3 length: 14
J gene: TRBJ2-7
V gene: TRBV28
CDR3 DNA: TGTGCCAGCAGCGTTAGCGGTACTCCGGGGGAGCAGTACTTC
CDR3 protein: CASSVSGTPGEQYF

clone size: -
D gene: -
CDR3 length: 14
J gene: TRBJ1-5
V gene: TRBV6-5
CDR3 DNA: TGTGCCAGCAGTGAACGGGGGTTCAATCAGCCCCAGCATTTT
CDR3 protein: CASSERGFNQPQHF

clone size: -
D gene: TRBD1
CDR3 length: 13
J gene: TRBJ2-3
V gene: TRBV10-3
CDR3 DNA: TGTGCCAACCGGGACAGGAGCACAGATACGCAGTATTTT
CDR3 protein: CANRDRSTDTQYF

clone size: -
D gene: TRBD2
CDR3 length: 14
J gene: TRBJ2-1
V gene: TRBV10-2
CDR3 DNA: TGCGCCAGCAGAGCGGGGGGAACCTACAATGAGCAGTTCTTC
CDR3 protein: CASRAGGTYNEQFF

clone size: -
D gene: TRBD1
CDR3 length: 18
J gene: TRBJ2-6
V gene: TRBV28
CDR3 DNA: TGTGCCAGCAGTTTAACCGGACAGGGGGCCTCTGGGGCCAACGTCCTGACTTTC
CDR3 protein: CASSLTGQGASGANVLTF

clone size: -
D gene: -
CDR3 length: 15
J gene: TRBJ1-1
V gene: TRBV4-1
CDR3 DNA: TGCGCCAGCAGCCTCCTGGGAGGACAGAACACTGAAGCTTTCTTT
CDR3 protein: CASSLLGGQNTEAFF

clone size: -
D gene: -
CDR3 length: 13
J gene: TRBJ2-3
V gene: TRBV4-1
CDR3 DNA: TGCGCCAGCAGCCAAGCCCCCGTCTCGGCGCAGTATTTT
CDR3 protein: CASSQAPVSAQYF

clone size: -
D gene: TRBD2
CDR3 length: 15
J gene: TRBJ2-7
V gene: TRBV6-6
CDR3 DNA: TGTGCCAGCAGTTACACGGGACTAGCGGGATACGAGCAGTACTTC
CDR3 protein: CASSYTGLAGYEQYF

clone size: -
D gene: -
CDR3 length: 14
J gene: TRBJ2-2
V gene: TRBV7-2
CDR3 DNA: TGTGCCAGCAGTCCGACTAGAAACACCGGGGAGCTGTTTTTT
CDR3 protein: CASSPTRNTGELFF

clone size: -
D gene: TRBD1
CDR3 length: 16
J gene: TRBJ1-1
V gene: TRBV11-2
CDR3 DNA: TGTGCCAGCAGCACTCGACAGGGGGCCATGAACACTGAAGCTTTCTTT
CDR3 protein: CASSTRQGAMNTEAFF

clone size: -
D gene: -
CDR3 length: 16
J gene: TRBJ2-7
V gene: TRBV5-5
CDR3 DNA: TGTGCCAGCAGCTTGAATATGGAGGTCCACTCCTACGAGCAGTACTTC
CDR3 protein: CASSLNMEVHSYEQYF

clone size: -
D gene: -
CDR3 length: 13
J gene: TRBJ2-7
V gene: TRBV2
CDR3 DNA: TGTGCCAGCAATGGCGGGTCTCGCTACGAGCAGTACTTC
CDR3 protein: CASNGGSRYEQYF

clone size: -
D gene: -
CDR3 length: 14
J gene: TRBJ1-2
V gene: TRBV6-6
CDR3 DNA: TGTGCCAGCAGTTTCAGGACCAAGGGGTGGTCCTACACCTTC
CDR3 protein: CASSFRTKGWSYTF

clone size: -
D gene: -
CDR3 length: 15
J gene: TRBJ2-1
V gene: TRBV5-6
CDR3 DNA: TGTGCCAGCAGCTTGGGCGGCAGCTCCTACAATGAGCAGTTCTTC
CDR3 protein: CASSLGGSSYNEQFF

clone size: -
D gene: TRBD2
CDR3 length: 15
J gene: TRBJ2-1
V gene: TRBV5-1
CDR3 DNA: TGCGCCAGCAGCCGAGGGGCGGGAGTTCTTAATGAGCAGTTCTTC
CDR3 protein: CASSRGAGVLNEQFF

clone size: once
D gene: -
CDR3 length: 13
J gene: TRBJ2-7
V gene: TRBV10-2
CDR3 DNA: TGCGCCAGCAGTCGAGACTCCTTCTACGAGCAGTACTTC
CDR3 protein: CASSRDSFYEQYF

clone size: -
D gene: -
CDR3 length: 14
J gene: TRBJ2-5
V gene: TRBV2
CDR3 DNA: TGTGCCAGCAGTGAACCACTAGCACAAGAGACCCAGTACTTC
CDR3 protein: CASSEPLAQETQYF

clone size: -
D gene: -
CDR3 length: 12
J gene: TRBJ1-2
V gene: TRBV27
CDR3 DNA: TGTGCCAGCAGTCCGCCTGGGAGTGGCTACACCTTC
CDR3 protein: CASSPPGSGYTF

clone size: -
D gene: -
CDR3 length: 15
J gene: TRBJ2-3
V gene: TRBV9
CDR3 DNA: TGTGCCAGCAGCGTTACAGGGACCCCGGTGGATACGCAGTATTTT
CDR3 protein: CASSVTGTPVDTQYF

clone size: -
D gene: TRBD2
CDR3 length: 15
J gene: TRBJ2-7
V gene: TRBV5-1
CDR3 DNA: TGCGCCAGCAGCTTAGCGACTAGCTTAACCTACGAGCAGTACTTC
CDR3 protein: CASSLATSLTYEQYF

clone size: -
D gene: -
CDR3 length: 12
J gene: TRBJ1-2
V gene: TRBV11-3
CDR3 DNA: TGTGCCAGCAGCTTAGGGGGGGACGGCTACACCTTC
CDR3 protein: CASSLGGDGYTF

clone size: -
D gene: -
CDR3 length: 13
J gene: TRBJ2-2
V gene: TRBV2
CDR3 DNA: TGTGCCAACCGGGACTCCCCCATTCGGGAGCTGTTTTTT
CDR3 protein: CANRDSPIRELFF